The clone carrying this TCR beta chain was observed a single time. Its specificity is unknown. This specimen belongs to a study of OX40 agonist ivuxolimab in advanced cancers. Study-level background: Those treated in dose escalation had hepatocellular carcinoma, melanoma, renal cell cancer or head and neck cancer. Notes on the study in general: CD4+ T cells averaged fewer expanded clones than CD8+ T cells. Still undetermined is the antigen specificity of the expanded peripheral T cells.

Germline-derived CDR1 and CDR2 are SNHLY and FYNNEI. The CDR3 is 18 residues long. V was shortened by 6 bases and J by 7 bases, with 28 bases between the two germline ends. Only in-frame clones appear in the TCRdb table, and some are missing; sequencing was by immunoSEQ multiplex PCR. In the table there are over 55,000 clones, 75% to 85% of which are singletons. The receptor was isolated from an adult with an advanced solid tumor such as melanoma, head and neck, liver or kidney cancer. Material: CD4+ or CD8+ T cells sorted from blood, obtained in a trial of the OX40 agonist ivuxolimab. This chain connects TRBV2 to TRBJ1-5; perhaps TRBD1 as D (6 bases). DNA of the CDR3: TGTGCCAGCAGCTCGGAATGGGATATGGCTGGAGGGGGGCAGCCCCAGCATTTT. Translation gives CASSSEWDMAGGGQPQHF.